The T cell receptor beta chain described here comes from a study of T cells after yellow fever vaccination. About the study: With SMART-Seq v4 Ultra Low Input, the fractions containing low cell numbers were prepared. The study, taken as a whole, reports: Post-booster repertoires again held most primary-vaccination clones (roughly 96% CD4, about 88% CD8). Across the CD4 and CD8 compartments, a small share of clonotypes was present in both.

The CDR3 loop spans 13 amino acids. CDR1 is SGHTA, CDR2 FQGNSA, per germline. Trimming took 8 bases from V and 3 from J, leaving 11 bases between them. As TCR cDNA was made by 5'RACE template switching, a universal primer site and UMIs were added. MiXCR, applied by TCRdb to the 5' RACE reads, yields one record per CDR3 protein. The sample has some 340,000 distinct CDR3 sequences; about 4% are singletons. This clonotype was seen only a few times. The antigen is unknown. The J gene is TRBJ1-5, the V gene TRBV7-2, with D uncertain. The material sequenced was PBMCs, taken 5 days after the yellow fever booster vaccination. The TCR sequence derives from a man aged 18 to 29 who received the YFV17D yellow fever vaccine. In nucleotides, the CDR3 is TGTGCCAGCGGACGGGCCCCCAATCAGCCCCAGCATTTT. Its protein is CASGRAPNQPQHF.